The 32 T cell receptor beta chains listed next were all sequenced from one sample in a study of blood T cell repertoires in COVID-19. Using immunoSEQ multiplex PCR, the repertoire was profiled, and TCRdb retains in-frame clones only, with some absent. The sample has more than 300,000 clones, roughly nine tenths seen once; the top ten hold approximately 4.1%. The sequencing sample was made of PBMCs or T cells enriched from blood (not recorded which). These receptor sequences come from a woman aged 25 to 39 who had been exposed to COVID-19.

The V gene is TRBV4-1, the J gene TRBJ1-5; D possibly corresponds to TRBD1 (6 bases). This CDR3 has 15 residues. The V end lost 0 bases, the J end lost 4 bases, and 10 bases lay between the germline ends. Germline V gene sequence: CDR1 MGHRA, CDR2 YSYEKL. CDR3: CASSQELQGNQPQHF. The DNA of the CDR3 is TGCGCCAGCAGCCAAGAGTTGCAGGGGAATCAGCCCCAGCATTTT.

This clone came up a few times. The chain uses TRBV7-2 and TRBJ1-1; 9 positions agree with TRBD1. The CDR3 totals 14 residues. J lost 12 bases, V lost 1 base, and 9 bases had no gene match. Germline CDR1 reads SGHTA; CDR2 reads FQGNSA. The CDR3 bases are TGTGCCAGCAGCTTAGTCGGACAGGGGATGGTAACTTTCTTT. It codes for CASSLVGQGMVTFF.

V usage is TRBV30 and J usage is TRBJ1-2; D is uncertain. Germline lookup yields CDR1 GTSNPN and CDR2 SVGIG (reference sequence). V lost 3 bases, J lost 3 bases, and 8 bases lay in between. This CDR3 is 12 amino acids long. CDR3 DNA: TGTGCCTGGAGGGGGAGGTACTATGGCTACACCTTC. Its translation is CAWRGRYYGYTF.

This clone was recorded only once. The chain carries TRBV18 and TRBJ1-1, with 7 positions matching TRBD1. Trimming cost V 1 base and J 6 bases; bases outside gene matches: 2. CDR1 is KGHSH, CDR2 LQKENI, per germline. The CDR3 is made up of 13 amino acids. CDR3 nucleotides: TGTGCCAGCTCACCACTAACAGGGGCTGAAGCTTTCTTT. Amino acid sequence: CASSPLTGAEAFF.

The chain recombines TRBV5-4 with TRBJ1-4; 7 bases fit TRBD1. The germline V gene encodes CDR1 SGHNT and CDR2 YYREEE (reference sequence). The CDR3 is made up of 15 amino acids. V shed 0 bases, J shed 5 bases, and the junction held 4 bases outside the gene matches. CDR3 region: CASSLGTGWNEKLFF. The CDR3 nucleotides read TGTGCCAGCAGCTTGGGGACAGGTTGGAATGAAAAACTGTTTTTT.

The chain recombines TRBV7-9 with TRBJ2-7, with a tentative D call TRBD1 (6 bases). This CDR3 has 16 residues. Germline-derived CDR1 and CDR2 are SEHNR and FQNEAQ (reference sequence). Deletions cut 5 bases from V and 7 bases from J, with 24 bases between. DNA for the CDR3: TGTGCCAGCAGCGAACTCAGTCAGACAGGATTCAGAGAGCAGTACTTC. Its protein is CASSELSQTGFREQYF. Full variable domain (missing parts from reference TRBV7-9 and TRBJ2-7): DTGVSQNPRHKITKRGQNVTFRCDPISEHNRLYWYRQTLGQGPEFLTYFQNEAQLEKSRLLSDRFSAERPKGSFSTLEIQRTEQGDSAMYLCASSELSQTGFREQYFGPGTRLTVT.

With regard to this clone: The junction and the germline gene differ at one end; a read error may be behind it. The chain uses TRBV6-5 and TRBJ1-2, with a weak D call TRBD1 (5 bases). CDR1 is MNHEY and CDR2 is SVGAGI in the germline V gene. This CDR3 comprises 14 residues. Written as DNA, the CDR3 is TGTGCCAGCAGTTCCGCGGGGGGTTTTGTTTCCGAGAGCTTC. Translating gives CASSSAGGFVSESF.

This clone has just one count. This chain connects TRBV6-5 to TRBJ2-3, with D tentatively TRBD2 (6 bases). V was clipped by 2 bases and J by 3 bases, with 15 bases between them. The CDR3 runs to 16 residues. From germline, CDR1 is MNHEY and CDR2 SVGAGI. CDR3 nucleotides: TGTGCCAGCAGTTACACCGGGGGATTAGGGACAGATACGCAGTATTTT. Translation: CASSYTGGLGTDTQYF.

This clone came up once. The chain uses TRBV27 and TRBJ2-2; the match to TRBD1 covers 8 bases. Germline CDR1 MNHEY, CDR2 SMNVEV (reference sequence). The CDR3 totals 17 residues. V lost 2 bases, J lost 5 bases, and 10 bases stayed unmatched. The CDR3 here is CASSLALQGARTGELFF. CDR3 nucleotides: TGTGCCAGCAGTTTAGCCCTCCAGGGGGCTCGGACCGGGGAGCTGTTTTTT.

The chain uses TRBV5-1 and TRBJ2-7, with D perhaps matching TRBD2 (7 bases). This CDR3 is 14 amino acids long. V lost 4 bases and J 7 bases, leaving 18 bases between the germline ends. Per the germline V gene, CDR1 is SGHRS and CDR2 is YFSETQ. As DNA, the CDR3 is TGCGCCAGCAGCCCGGCGGGGGCCCGGGAGGAGCAGTACTTC. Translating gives CASSPAGAREEQYF.

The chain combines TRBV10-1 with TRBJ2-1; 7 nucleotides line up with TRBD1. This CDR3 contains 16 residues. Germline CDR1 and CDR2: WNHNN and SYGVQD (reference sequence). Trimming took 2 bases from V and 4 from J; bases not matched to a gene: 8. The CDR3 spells CASSEPRTGLYNEQFF. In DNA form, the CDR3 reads TGCGCCAGCAGTGAGCCCCGGACAGGTTTGTACAATGAGCAGTTCTTC.

The CDR3 nucleotides read TGTGCCACCAGTTCCGGGGGACAGGGCACAGATACGCAGTATTTT. It codes for CATSSGGQGTDTQYF. The chain employs TRBV24-1 and TRBJ2-3; 8 nucleotides match TRBD1. The CDR3 sequence is 15 residues long. Unmatched junction bases numbered 5, after V lost 6 bases and J lost 1 base. Germline V CDR1 and CDR2: KGHDR, SFDVKD.

As DNA, the CDR3 is TGCGCCAGCAGCTTGGGGACTAGCACAGATACGCAGTATTTT. It translates to CASSLGTSTDTQYF. The chain combines TRBV5-1 with TRBJ2-3, with D possibly TRBD2 on 5 matching bases. Germline CDR1 and CDR2: SGHRS and YFSETQ. V shed 0 bases and J shed 0 bases, with 5 bases lying between them. The CDR3 consists of 14 residues.

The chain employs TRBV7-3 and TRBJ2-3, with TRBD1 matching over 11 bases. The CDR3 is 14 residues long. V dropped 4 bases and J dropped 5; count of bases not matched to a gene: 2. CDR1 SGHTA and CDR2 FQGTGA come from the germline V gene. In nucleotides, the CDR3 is TGTGCCAGCAGCTGGACAGGGGGCCAAGATACGCAGTATTTT. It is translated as CASSWTGGQDTQYF.

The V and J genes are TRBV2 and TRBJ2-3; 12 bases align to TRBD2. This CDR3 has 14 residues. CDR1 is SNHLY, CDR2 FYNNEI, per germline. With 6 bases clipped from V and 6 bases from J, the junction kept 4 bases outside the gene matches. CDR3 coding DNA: TGTGCCAGCAGAACTAGCGGGGGGTCGGATACGCAGTATTTT. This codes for CASRTSGGSDTQYF. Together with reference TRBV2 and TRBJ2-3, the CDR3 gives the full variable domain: EPEVTQTPSHQVTQMGQEVILRCVPISNHLYFYWYRQILGQKVEFLVSFYNNEISEKSEIFDDQFSVERPDGSNFTLKIRSTKLEDSAMYFCASRTSGGSDTQYFGPGTRLTVL.

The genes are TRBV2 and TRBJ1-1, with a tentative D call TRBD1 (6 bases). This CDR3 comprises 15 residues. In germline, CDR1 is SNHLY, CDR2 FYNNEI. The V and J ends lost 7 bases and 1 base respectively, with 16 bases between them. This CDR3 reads CASNPTGPENTEAFF. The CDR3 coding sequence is TGTGCCAGCAACCCGACAGGACCGGAGAACACTGAAGCTTTCTTT.

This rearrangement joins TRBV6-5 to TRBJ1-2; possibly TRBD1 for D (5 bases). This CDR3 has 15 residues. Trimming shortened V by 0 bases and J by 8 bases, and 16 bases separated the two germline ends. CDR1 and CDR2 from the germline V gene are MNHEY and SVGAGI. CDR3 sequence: CASSYSRTPGGGYTF. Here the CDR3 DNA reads TGTGCCAGCAGTTACTCAAGGACACCCGGCGGCGGCTACACCTTC.

The CDR3 sequence: CASSLRRGGGTGELFF. CDR3 DNA sequence: TGTGCCAGCAGCCTTAGGCGGGGGGGCGGCACCGGGGAGCTGTTTTTT. The chain recombines TRBV11-2 with TRBJ2-2; TRBD2 matches 9 bases. The CDR3 is 16 residues long. The germline V gene encodes CDR1 SGHAT and CDR2 FQNNGV. Trimming took 5 bases from V and 4 from J; bases not matched to a gene: 8.

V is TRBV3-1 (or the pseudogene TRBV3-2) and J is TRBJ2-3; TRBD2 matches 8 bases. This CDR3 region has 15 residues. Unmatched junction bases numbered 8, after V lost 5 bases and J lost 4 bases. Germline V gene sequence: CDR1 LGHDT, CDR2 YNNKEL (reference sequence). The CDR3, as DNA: TGTGCCAGCAGCTCGACTAGCGTTAACTCAGATACGCAGTATTTT. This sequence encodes CASSSTSVNSDTQYF.

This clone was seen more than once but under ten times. The CDR3 DNA reads as TGTGCCAGCAGTTCCACACTGAACACTGAAGCTTTCTTT. Translating gives CASSSTLNTEAFF. This chain connects TRBV25-1 to TRBJ1-1; D is ambiguous. The CDR3 is 13 amino acids. From germline, CDR1 is MGHDK and CDR2 SYGVNS. With 5 bases removed from V and 0 bases from J, the gap between germline ends came to 7 bases.

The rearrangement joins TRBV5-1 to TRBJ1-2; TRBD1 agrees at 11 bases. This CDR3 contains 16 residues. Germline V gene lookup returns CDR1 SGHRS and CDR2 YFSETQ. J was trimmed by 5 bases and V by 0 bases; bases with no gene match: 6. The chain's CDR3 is CASSLEGTGGGYGYTF. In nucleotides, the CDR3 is TGCGCCAGCAGCTTGGAGGGGACAGGGGGAGGTTATGGCTACACCTTC.

The CDR3 nucleotides are TGTGCCAGCCCAGGGGGCGCGGGTGAAAAACTGTTTTTT. Its protein product is CASPGGAGEKLFF. V is TRBV21-1 and J is TRBJ1-4; the table's D call, TRBD1, was not checked against the DNA. TRBV21-1 is marked as a pseudogene. The CDR3 covers 13 residues.

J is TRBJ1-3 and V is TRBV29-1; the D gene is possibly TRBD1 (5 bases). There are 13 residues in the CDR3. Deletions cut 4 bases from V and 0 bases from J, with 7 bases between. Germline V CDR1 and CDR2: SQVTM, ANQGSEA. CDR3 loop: CSVAGNSGNTIYF. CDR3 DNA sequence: TGCAGCGTTGCAGGGAACTCTGGAAACACCATATATTTT.

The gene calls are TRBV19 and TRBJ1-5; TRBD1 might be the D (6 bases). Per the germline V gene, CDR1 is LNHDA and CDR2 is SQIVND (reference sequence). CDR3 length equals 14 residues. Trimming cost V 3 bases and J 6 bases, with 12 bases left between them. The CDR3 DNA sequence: TGTGCCAGTAGTATGGGGGGGGCCGGTCAGCCCCAGCATTTT. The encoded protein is CASSMGGAGQPQHF.

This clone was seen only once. As DNA, the CDR3 is TGCGCCAGCAGCTTGGGAAGTGTACGGGAGACCCAGTACTTC. This encodes CASSLGSVRETQYF. This sequence joins TRBV5-1 and TRBJ2-5; D unclear. Germline loops: CDR1 SGHRS, CDR2 YFSETQ. The ends were cut back, 0 bases at V and 5 bases at J, with 11 bases in the middle. The CDR3 extends over 14 amino acids.

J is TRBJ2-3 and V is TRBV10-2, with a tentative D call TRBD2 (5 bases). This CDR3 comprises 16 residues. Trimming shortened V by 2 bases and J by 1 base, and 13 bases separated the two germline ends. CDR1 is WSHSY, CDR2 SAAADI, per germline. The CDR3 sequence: CASSENLLDRTDTQYF. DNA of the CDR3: TGCGCCAGCAGTGAGAACCTACTAGACCGCACAGATACGCAGTATTTT.

The CDR3 DNA reads TGTGCCAGCAGCCAAGATATTTGGGCAGTGGCGGAGACCCAGTACTTC. Protein sequence: CASSQDIWAVAETQYF. The V and J genes are TRBV4-2 and TRBJ2-5; no clear D. V lost 0 bases and J lost 5, with 16 bases in between. CDR1 and CDR2 (germline): LGHNA, YNFKEQ. The CDR3 extends over 16 amino acids.

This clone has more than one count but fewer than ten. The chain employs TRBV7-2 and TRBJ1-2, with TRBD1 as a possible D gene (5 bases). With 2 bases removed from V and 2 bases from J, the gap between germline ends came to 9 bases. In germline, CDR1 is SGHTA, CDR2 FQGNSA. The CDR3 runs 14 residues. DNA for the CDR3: TGTGCCAGCAGCTTAAATCCAGGGAACTATGGCTACACCTTC. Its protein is CASSLNPGNYGYTF.

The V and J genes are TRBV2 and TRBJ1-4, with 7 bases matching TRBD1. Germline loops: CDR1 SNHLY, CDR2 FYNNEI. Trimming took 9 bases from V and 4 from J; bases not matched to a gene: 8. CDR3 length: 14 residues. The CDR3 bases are TGTGCCAGTGGAGGGGGCTTGGGTAATGAAAAACTGTTTTTT. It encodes CASGGGLGNEKLFF.

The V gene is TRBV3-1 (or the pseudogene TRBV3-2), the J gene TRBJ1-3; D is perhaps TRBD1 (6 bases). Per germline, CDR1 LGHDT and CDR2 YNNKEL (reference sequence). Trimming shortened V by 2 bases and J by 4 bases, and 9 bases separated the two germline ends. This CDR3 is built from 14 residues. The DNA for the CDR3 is TGTGCCAGCAGCCAACAGGGGAAAGGAAACACCATATATTTT. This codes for CASSQQGKGNTIYF.

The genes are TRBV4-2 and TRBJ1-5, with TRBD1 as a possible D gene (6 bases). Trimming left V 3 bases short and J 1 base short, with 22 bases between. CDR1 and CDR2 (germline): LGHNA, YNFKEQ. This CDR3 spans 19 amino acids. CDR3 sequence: CASSQDQHMLGGSNQPQHF. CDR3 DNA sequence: TGTGCCAGCAGCCAGGACCAACATATGTTAGGGGGAAGCAATCAGCCCCAGCATTTT.

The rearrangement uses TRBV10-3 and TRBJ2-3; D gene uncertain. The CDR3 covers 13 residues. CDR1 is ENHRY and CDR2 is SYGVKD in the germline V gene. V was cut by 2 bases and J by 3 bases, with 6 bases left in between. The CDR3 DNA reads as TGTGCCATCAGTGAGGCTATTACAGATACGCAGTATTTT. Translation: CAISEAITDTQYF.